These T cell receptor beta chains were read from a single sample in a study of blood T cells in healthy people across ages. TCRdb used MiXCR to reprocess the 5' RACE reads, holding one entry per CDR3 protein. The sample yields a few hundred thousand distinct CDR3 sequences, roughly 28% seen once. Sequencing was performed on blood. The receptors here all came from a woman between 65 and 79 years old in good health. Each CDR3 is given with its conserved first and last residue. The order of the fields is V gene, D gene, clone size, J gene, CDR3 DNA, CDR3 protein. A D gene is named only where the DNA matches it firmly. Only part of the rows carry a size: once, few, many, or a class if the clone is expanded.

>TRBV20-1|TRBD1|NA|TRBJ1-2
TGCAGTGCTACGAGTCTGACAGGGCACTATGGCTACACCTTC
CSATSLTGHYGYTF
>TRBV29-1|NA|NA|TRBJ2-4
TGCAGCGTTGAGTCTCGGGGAAACATTCAGTACTTC
CSVESRGNIQYF
>TRBV7-2|TRBD2|NA|TRBJ2-3
TGTGCCAGCAGCTTAGGAAACCTAGCGGGGGTGACAGGTACGCAGTATTTT
CASSLGNLAGVTGTQYF
>TRBV9|TRBD2|NA|TRBJ2-5
TGTGCCAGCAGCATAGCGGGGGGAAGTGAGACCCAGTACTTC
CASSIAGGSETQYF
>TRBV6-2/TRBV6-3|TRBD1|few|TRBJ2-1
TGTGCCAGCATCCAACAGGGGCTCGGGAATGAGCAGTTCTTC
CASIQQGLGNEQFF
>TRBV15|TRBD1|few|TRBJ1-4
TGTGCCACCAGCAGAGATTATCAGGGGGCCGAAAAACTGTTTTTT
CATSRDYQGAEKLFF
>TRBV14|TRBD1|few|TRBJ2-5
TGTGCCAGCAGCCAAGGACAGGGGCGTCAAGAGACCCAGTACTTC
CASSQGQGRQETQYF
>TRBV4-3|NA|NA|TRBJ2-5
TGCGCCAGCAGCCAAGAATTTTCAGCGGGCCTTGGGGGAGAGACCCAGTACTTC
CASSQEFSAGLGGETQYF
>TRBV5-1|NA|NA|TRBJ2-7
TGCGCCAGCAGCTGGGGCCCCGGGGGCGCCGAGCAGTACTTC
CASSWGPGGAEQYF
>TRBV12-3/TRBV12-4|TRBD1|NA|TRBJ2-1
TGTGCCAGCAGATCTGGACAGGGGGCGCTAAATGAGCAGTTCTTC
CASRSGQGALNEQFF
>TRBV5-1|TRBD1|few|TRBJ2-2
TGCGCCAGCAGCGATCGGACAGGGCGGACCGGGGAGCTGTTTTTT
CASSDRTGRTGELFF
>TRBV7-6|NA|few|TRBJ1-3
TGTGCCAGCAGCTTTTCAGGGGCTGGTGCTGGAAACACCATATATTTT
CASSFSGAGAGNTIYF
>TRBV20-1|NA|NA|TRBJ2-1
TGCAGTGCTAAACCTCTAGCGGACAGCTCCTACAATGAGCAGTTCTTC
CSAKPLADSSYNEQFF
>TRBV9|NA|few|TRBJ1-2
TGTGCCAGCAGCGTAGCCCAGGGTGGTGGCTACACCTTC
CASSVAQGGGYTF
>TRBV5-1|NA|few|TRBJ1-1
TGCGCCAGCAGCTTGGATGGGGGAGACACTGAAGCTTTCTTT
CASSLDGGDTEAFF
>TRBV7-2|NA|NA|TRBJ2-6
TGTGCCAGCAGCTTTATGCAGGGAGTCTCTTGGGCCAACGTCCTGACTTTC
CASSFMQGVSWANVLTF
>TRBV5-4|TRBD2|few|TRBJ2-3
TGTGCCAGCAGCTTCCTAACGGGGGGTACGGGCACAGATACGCAGTATTTT
CASSFLTGGTGTDTQYF
>TRBV12-3/TRBV12-4|TRBD2|NA|TRBJ2-1
TGTGCCAGCAGCCCCGGGGCGGGGGAGTATAATGAGCAGTTCTTC
CASSPGAGEYNEQFF
>TRBV7-9|NA|many|TRBJ2-1
TGTGCCAGCAGTCATGACATGTTCTACAATGAGCAGTTCTTC
CASSHDMFYNEQFF
>TRBV9|NA|few|TRBJ2-7
TGTGCCAGCAGCGTGGACGGCGTAACCTACGAGCAGTACTTC
CASSVDGVTYEQYF
>TRBV20-1|NA|NA|TRBJ2-1
TGCAGTGCTAGAGTGGGGGGGGCTTATGAGCAGTTCTTC
CSARVGGAYEQFF
>TRBV3-1|NA|few|TRBJ2-4
TGTGCCAGCAGTACACAGGGTTTAGACGGAAACATTCAGTACTTC
CASSTQGLDGNIQYF
>TRBV15|NA|few|TRBJ1-1
TGTGCCACCAGCCTAACAGTGAACACTGAAGCTTTCTTT
CATSLTVNTEAFF
>TRBV7-2|NA|few|TRBJ2-7
TGTGCCAGCAGCTCGACCAGCGGCTTGGGAGAGCAGTACTTC
CASSSTSGLGEQYF
>TRBV6-5|NA|NA|TRBJ1-2
TGTGCCAGCAGTACAGGGTCAAGCTATGGCTACACCTTC
CASSTGSSYGYTF
>TRBV3-1|NA|once|TRBJ2-5
TGTGCCGGCGAGGCCGTAGGAAGGAAGTACTTC
CAGEAVGRKYF
>TRBV20-1|NA|NA|TRBJ1-3
TGCAGTGCCAAGAGGGGGGTTGCAGGAAACACCATATATTTT
CSAKRGVAGNTIYF
>TRBV20-1|TRBD2|few|TRBJ2-3
TGCAGTGCCTCGGGACTAGCGGGGTATGGAGATACGCAGTATTTT
CSASGLAGYGDTQYF